Listed below are T cell receptor beta chains from one sample, sequenced in a study of T cell clones after liver transplantation. Only in-frame clones appear in the TCRdb table, and some are missing; sequencing was by immunoSEQ multiplex PCR. Of over 50,000 clones in the sample, roughly 83% are singletons; the top ten hold over 7%. Sequencing used CD4+ T cells from blood, obtained before liver transplant. The receptor set was obtained from a human donor who received a liver transplant. The conserved cysteine and the conserved F or W are not part of the CDR3 here. The order of the fields is V gene, J gene, CDR3 protein.

TRBV21-1	TRBJ1-5	ASSNEGPGTGLGQPQH
TRBV6-5	TRBJ1-2	ASSYSSQGEFGYT
TRBV28	TRBJ2-3	ASTVGQGGTDTQY
TRBV5-8	TRBJ2-2	ASITRKRTPGSCF
TRBV19	TRBJ2-3	ASTLGGLADTQY
TRBV18	TRBJ1-5	ASSPPRTGNQPQH
TRBV19	TRBJ2-5	ASSVRGRETQY
TRBV19	TRBJ1-5	ASKVGQQSNQPQH
TRBV5-4	TRBJ2-7	ASSLTPGQVSYEQY
TRBV6-5	TRBJ2-3	ASSYLGQGETDTQY
TRBV5-1	TRBJ2-2	ASSWVTGPGELF
TRBV2	TRBJ1-2	AHGSNYGYT
TRBV18	TRBJ1-3	ASSPAPGAGNTIY
TRBV19	TRBJ2-6	ASSSGGPSGANVLT
TRBV5-1	TRBJ2-1	ASRSSTGSYNEQF
TRBV12-2	TRBJ1-6	ASRTETGTPTSSYNSPLH